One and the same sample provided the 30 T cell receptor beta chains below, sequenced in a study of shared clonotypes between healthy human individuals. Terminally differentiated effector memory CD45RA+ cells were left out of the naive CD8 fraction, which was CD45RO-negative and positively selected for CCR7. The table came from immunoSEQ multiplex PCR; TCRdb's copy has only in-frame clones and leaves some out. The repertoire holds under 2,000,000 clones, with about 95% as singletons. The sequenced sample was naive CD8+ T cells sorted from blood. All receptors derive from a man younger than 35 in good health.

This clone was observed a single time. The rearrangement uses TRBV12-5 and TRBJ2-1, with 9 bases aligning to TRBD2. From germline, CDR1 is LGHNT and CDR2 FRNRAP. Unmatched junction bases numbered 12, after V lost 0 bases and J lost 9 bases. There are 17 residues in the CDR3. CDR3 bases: TGTGCTAGTGGTTTGGTAACCGGGACTAGCAGCGGAGGTGAGCAGTTCTTC. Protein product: CASGLVTGTSSGGEQFF.

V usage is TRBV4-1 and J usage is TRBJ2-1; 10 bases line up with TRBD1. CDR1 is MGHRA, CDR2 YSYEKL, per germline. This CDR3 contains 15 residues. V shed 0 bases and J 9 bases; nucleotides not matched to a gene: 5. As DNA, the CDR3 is TGCGCCAGCAGCCAAGAAGGACAGGGGGAGGCTGAGCAGTTCTTC. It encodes CASSQEGQGEAEQFF.

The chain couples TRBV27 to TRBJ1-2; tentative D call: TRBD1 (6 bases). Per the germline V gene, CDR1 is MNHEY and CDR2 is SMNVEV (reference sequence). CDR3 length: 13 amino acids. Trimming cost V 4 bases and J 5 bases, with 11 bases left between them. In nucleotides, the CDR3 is TGTGCCAGCAGTTATCGGACAGATTATGGCTACACCTTC. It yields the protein CASSYRTDYGYTF.

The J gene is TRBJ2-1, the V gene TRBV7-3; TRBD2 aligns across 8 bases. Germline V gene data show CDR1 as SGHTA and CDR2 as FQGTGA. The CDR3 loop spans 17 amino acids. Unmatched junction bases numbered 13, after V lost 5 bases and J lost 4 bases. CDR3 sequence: CASSPYSGVTLYNEQFF. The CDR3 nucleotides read TGTGCCAGCAGCCCTTATAGCGGGGTTACGCTTTACAATGAGCAGTTCTTC.

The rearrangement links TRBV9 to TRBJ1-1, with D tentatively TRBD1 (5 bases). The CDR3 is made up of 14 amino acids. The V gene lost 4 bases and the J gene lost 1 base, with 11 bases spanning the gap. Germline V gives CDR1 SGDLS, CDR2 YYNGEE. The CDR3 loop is CASSQGLTNTEAFF. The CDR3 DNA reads TGTGCCAGCAGCCAGGGACTAACGAACACTGAAGCTTTCTTT.

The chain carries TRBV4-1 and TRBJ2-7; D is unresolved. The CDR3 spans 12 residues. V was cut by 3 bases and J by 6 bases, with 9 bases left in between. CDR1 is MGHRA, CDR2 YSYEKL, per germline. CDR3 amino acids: CASSQEPLEQYF. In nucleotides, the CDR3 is TGCGCCAGCAGCCAGGAACCCCTCGAGCAGTACTTC.

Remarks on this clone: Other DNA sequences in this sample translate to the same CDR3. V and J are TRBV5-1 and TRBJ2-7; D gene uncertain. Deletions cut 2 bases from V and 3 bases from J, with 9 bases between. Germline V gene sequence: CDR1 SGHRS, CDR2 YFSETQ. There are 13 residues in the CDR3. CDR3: CASSLGQFYEQYF. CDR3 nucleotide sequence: TGCGCCAGCAGCTTAGGGCAGTTCTACGAGCAGTACTTC.

The CDR3 here is CASSYAPETYEQYF. In DNA form, the CDR3 reads TGTGCCAGCAGTTACGCTCCAGAGACCTACGAGCAGTACTTC. The chain combines TRBV6-5 with TRBJ2-7; D unresolved. The CDR3 spans 14 residues. Trimming pared 2 bases from V and 2 bases from J, leaving 10 bases between. Germline V gene lookup returns CDR1 MNHEY and CDR2 SVGAGI.

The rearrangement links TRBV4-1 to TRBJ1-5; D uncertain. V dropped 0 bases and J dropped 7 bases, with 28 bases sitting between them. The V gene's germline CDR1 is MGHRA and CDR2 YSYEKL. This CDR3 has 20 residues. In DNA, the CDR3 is TGCGCCAGCAGCCAAGAGCTTTGGCAGATGCATCTCCCGCATCACCAGCCCCAGCATTTT. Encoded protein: CASSQELWQMHLPHHQPQHF.

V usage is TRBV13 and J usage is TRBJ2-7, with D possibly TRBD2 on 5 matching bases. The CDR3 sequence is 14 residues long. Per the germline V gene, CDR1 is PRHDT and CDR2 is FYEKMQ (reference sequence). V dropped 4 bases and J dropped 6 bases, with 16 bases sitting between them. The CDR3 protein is CASSSQLEGLEQYF. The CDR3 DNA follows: TGTGCCAGCAGCTCCCAACTCGAGGGCCTCGAGCAGTACTTC. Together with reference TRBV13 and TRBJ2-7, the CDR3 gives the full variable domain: AAGVIQSPRHLIKEKRETATLKCYPIPRHDTVYWYQQGPGQDPQFLISFYEKMQSDKGSIPDRFSAQQFSDYHSELNMSSLELGDSALYFCASSSQLEGLEQYFGPGTRLTVT.

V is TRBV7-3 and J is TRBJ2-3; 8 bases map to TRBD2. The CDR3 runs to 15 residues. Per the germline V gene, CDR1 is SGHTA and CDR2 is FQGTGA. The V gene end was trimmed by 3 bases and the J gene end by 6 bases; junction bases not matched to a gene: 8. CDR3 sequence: CASSFLAGWTDTQYF. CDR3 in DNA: TGTGCCAGCAGCTTCCTAGCGGGCTGGACGGATACGCAGTATTTT.

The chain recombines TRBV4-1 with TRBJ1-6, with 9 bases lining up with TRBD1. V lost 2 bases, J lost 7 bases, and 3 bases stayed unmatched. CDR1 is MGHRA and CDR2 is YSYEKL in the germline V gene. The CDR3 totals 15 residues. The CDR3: CASSQLQGANSPLHF. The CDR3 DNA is TGCGCCAGCAGCCAACTACAGGGGGCAAATTCACCCCTCCACTTT.

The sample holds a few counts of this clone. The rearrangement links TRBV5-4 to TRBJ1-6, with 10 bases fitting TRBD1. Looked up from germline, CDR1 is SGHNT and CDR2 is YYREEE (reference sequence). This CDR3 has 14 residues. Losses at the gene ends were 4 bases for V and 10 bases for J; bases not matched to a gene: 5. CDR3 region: CASSIGQGGSPLHF. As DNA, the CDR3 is TGTGCCAGCAGCATCGGACAGGGGGGATCACCCCTCCACTTT. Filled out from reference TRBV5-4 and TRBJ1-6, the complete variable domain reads ETGVTQSPTHLIKTRGQQVTLRCSSQSGHNTVSWYQQALGQGPQFIFQYYREEENGRGNFPPRFSGLQFPNYSSELNVNALELDDSALYLCASSIGQGGSPLHFGNGTRLTVT.

This CDR3 reads CASSVEGQGYQETQYF. In DNA form, the CDR3 reads TGTGCCAGCAGCGTAGAGGGACAGGGGTACCAAGAGACCCAGTACTTC. The chain has TRBV9 and TRBJ2-5; TRBD1 agrees at 10 bases. Trimming cost V 0 bases and J 0 bases; bases outside gene matches: 2. The CDR3 has 16 residues. Germline-derived CDR1 and CDR2 are SGDLS and YYNGEE.

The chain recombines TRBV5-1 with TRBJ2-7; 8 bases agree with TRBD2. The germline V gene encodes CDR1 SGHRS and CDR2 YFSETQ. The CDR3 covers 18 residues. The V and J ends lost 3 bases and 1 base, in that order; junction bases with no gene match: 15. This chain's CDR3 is CASSSLGEAGRGSYEQYF. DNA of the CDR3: TGCGCCAGCAGCTCCCTGGGAGAGGCCGGGAGGGGGTCCTACGAGCAGTACTTC.

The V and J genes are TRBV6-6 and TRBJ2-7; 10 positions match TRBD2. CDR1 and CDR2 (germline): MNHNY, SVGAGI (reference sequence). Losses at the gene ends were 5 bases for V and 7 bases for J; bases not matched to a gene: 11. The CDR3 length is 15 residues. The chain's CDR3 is CASSLWTSGGGEQYF. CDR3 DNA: TGTGCCAGCAGTCTTTGGACTAGCGGAGGCGGTGAGCAGTACTTC.

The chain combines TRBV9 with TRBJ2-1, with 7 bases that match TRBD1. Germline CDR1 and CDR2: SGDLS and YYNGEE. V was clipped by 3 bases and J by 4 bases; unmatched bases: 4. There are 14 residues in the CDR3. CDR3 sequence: CASSEGTAYNEQFF. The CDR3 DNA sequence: TGTGCCAGCAGCGAGGGGACAGCGTACAATGAGCAGTTCTTC.

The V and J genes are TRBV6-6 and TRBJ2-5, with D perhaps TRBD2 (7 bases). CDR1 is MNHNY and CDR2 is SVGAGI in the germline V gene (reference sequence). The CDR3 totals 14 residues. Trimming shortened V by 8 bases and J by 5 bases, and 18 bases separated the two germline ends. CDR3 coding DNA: TGTGCCAGCGGGGGGGCCGGGGCGAGGGAGACCCAGTACTTC. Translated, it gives CASGGAGARETQYF.

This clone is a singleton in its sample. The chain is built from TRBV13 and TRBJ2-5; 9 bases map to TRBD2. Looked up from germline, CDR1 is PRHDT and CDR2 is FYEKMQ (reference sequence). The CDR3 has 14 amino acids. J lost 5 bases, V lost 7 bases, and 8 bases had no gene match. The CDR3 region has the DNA TGTGCCAGCACCGCGGGGGGGCCAGCCGAGACCCAGTACTTC. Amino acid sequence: CASTAGGPAETQYF.

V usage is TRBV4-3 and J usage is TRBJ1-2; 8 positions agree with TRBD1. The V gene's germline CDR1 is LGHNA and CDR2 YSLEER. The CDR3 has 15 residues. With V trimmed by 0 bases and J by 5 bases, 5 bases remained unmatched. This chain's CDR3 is CASSQEGTGGYGYTF. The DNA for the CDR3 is TGCGCCAGCAGCCAAGAAGGTACAGGGGGTTATGGCTACACCTTC.

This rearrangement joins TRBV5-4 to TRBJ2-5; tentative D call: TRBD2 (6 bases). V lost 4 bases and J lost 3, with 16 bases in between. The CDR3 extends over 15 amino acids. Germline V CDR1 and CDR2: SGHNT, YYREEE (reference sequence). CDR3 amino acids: CASSTGLTREETQYF. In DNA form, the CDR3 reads TGTGCCAGCAGCACCGGGTTGACTAGAGAAGAGACCCAGTACTTC.

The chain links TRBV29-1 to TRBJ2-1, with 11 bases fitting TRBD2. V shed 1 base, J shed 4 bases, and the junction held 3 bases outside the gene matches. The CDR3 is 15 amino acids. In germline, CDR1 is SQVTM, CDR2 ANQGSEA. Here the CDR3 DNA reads TGCAGCGTTGAAGGCCTAGCGGGAGGTTACAATGAGCAGTTCTTC. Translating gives CSVEGLAGGYNEQFF.

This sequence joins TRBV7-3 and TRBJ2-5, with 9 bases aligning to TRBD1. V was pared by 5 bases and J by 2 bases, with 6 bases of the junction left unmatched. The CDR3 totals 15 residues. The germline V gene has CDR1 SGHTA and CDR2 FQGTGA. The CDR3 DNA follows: TGTGCCAGCAGCCTTACGGGGACAGGGCAAGAGACCCAGTACTTC. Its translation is CASSLTGTGQETQYF.

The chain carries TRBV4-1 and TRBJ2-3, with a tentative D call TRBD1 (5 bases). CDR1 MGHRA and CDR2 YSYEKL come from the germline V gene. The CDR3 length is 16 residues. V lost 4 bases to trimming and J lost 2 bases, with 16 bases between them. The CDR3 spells CASSPKQGPSTDTQYF. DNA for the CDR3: TGCGCCAGCAGCCCCAAGCAGGGTCCCTCCACAGATACGCAGTATTTT.

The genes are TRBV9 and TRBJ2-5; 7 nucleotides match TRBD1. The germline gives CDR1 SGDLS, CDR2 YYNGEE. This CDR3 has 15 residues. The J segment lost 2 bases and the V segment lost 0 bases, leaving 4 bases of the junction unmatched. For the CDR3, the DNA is TGTGCCAGCAGCGTAGCTTTGGACAGGCAAGAGACCCAGTACTTC. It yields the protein CASSVALDRQETQYF.

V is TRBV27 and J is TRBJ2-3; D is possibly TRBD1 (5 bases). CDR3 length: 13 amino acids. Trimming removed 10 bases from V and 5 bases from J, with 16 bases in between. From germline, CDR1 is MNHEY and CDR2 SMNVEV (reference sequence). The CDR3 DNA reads TGTGCCACCCAGGAGCCCACAGGAGATACGCAGTATTTT. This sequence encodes CATQEPTGDTQYF.

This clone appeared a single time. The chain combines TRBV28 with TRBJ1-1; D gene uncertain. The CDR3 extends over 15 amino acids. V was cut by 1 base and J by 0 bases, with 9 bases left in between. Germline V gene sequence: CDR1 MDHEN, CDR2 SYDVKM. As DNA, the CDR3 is TGTGCCAGCAGTTTATTTGGGAACATGAACACTGAAGCTTTCTTT. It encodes CASSLFGNMNTEAFF.

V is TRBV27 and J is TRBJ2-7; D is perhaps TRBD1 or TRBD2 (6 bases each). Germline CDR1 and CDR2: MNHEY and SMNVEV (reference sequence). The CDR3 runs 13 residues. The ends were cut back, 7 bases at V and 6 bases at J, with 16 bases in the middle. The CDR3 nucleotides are TGTGCCAGCACCTGGGGGGCCCGCGGCGAGCAGTACTTC. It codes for CASTWGARGEQYF.

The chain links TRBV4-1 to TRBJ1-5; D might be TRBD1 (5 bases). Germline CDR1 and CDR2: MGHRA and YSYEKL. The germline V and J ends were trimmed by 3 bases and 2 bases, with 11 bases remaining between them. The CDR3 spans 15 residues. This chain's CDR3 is CASSQTVRGNQPQHF. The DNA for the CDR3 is TGCGCCAGCAGCCAGACGGTCAGGGGCAATCAGCCCCAGCATTTT.

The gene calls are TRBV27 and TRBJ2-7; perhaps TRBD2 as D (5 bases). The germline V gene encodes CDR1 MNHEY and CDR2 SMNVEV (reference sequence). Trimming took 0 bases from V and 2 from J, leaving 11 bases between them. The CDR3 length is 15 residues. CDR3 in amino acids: CASSLSSGDTYEQYF. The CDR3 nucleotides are TGTGCCAGCAGTTTATCCAGCGGAGACACCTACGAGCAGTACTTC.